The sequence of this T cell receptor (beta chain) was determined in a study of shared clonotypes between healthy human individuals. Study as a whole: Each donor had three CD4 naive, three CD4 memory, two CD8 naive and one CD8 memory plate.

All donors were Caucasian adults living in Nashville, Tennessee. Deep was the level at which the assay was run. In replicate PCRs of sorted subsets, 150 to 200 ng DNA, approximately 28,000 T cell genomes, was used. Sequencing was performed with immunoSEQ multiplex PCR; in TCRdb, only in-frame clones are kept and a portion is missing. The data show over a million clones, approximately 68% seen once. The V and J ends lost 1 base and 3 bases respectively, with 10 bases between them. Germline CDR1 is LNHNV and CDR2 is YYDKDF (reference sequence). CDR3 size: 14 residues. This clonotype was sampled from a young man in good health. Sample: memory CD4+ T cells sorted from blood. The subset is: CD45RA-negative fraction. The chain employs TRBV15 and TRBJ2-7; a possible D gene is TRBD1 (5 bases). CDR3 nucleotide sequence: TGTGCCACCAGCAGAGGATCAGACAGCTACGAGCAGTACTTC. It encodes CATSRGSDSYEQYF.